These 13 T cell receptor beta chains were all obtained from the same sample, sequenced in a study of cytomegalovirus exposure and HLA in healthy donors. Profiling relied on immunoSEQ multiplex PCR, and the TCRdb table lists in-frame clones only, not all of them. The sample records 170,000 or so clones, roughly 85% being singletons. Sequenced sample: PBMCs. The receptors come from a young man in good health and CMV-seropositive.

This rearrangement joins TRBV11-2 to TRBJ2-6; TRBD1 matches 8 bases. Germline CDR1 reads SGHAT; CDR2 reads FQNNGV. V was clipped by 3 bases and J by 2 bases; unmatched bases: 3. CDR3 length equals 16 residues. CDR3 loop: CASSFQGAPGANVLTF. The CDR3 DNA is TGTGCCAGCAGCTTTCAGGGGGCGCCTGGGGCCAACGTCCTGACTTTC.

This clone was seen just once. The chain combines TRBV11-2 with TRBJ2-3, with 9 bases identical to TRBD2. Germline V gives CDR1 SGHAT, CDR2 FQNNGV. Unmatched junction bases numbered 5, after V lost 4 bases and J lost 6 bases. The CDR3 runs to 14 residues. The CDR3 nucleotides read TGTGCCAGCAGCTCCCCTAGCGGGGTTGATACGCAGTATTTT. This gives the protein CASSSPSGVDTQYF.

The J gene is TRBJ1-3, the V gene TRBV9; a weak D match, TRBD1 (6 bases). The CDR3 contains 16 residues. With 1 base removed from V and 0 bases from J, the gap between germline ends came to 11 bases. CDR1 SGDLS and CDR2 YYNGEE come from the germline V gene. The CDR3 spells CASSVSRTDSGNTIYF. The CDR3 DNA is TGTGCCAGCAGCGTATCCCGGACAGACTCTGGAAACACCATATATTTT.

The genes are TRBV4-1 and TRBJ1-5; D uncertain. The germline V and J ends were trimmed by 2 bases and 1 base, with 9 bases remaining between them. This CDR3 spans 15 amino acids. Germline CDR1 and CDR2: MGHRA and YSYEKL. The CDR3 nucleotides read TGCGCCAGCAGCCAAACGGAGGTGAGCAATCAGCCCCAGCATTTT. This gives the protein CASSQTEVSNQPQHF.

This chain joins TRBV4-1 and TRBJ1-2, with a weak D call TRBD1 (5 bases). The CDR3 covers 13 residues. The V gene lost 2 bases and the J gene lost 6 bases, with 10 bases spanning the gap. Germline assignment: CDR1 MGHRA and CDR2 YSYEKL. The CDR3 DNA reads as TGCGCCAGCAGCCAACATTCAGGGAATGGCTACACCTTC. Residues: CASSQHSGNGYTF.

The rearrangement uses TRBV30 and TRBJ1-2; 7 bases fit TRBD1. This CDR3 comprises 14 residues. The germline V gene has CDR1 GTSNPN and CDR2 SVGIG (reference sequence). The V segment lost 3 bases and the J segment 7 bases; nucleotides outside the gene matches: 11. In nucleotides, the CDR3 is TGTGCCTGGAGCCTCCAAAGGGGGCGCGGTGGCTACACCTTC. It translates to CAWSLQRGRGGYTF.

Comment on this clone: The same CDR3 is also encoded by other DNA sequences in this sample. The chain joins TRBV5-1 to TRBJ2-7; D is possibly TRBD2 (6 bases). In germline, CDR1 is SGHRS, CDR2 YFSETQ. Trimming pared 0 bases from V and 0 bases from J, leaving 7 bases between. The CDR3 runs 14 residues. The CDR3 here is CASSLAGVSYEQYF. As DNA, the CDR3 is TGCGCCAGCAGCTTGGCGGGAGTCTCCTACGAGCAGTACTTC.

This chain connects TRBV6-1 to TRBJ1-4; 9 bases match TRBD1. The V segment lost 3 bases and the J segment 8 bases; nucleotides outside the gene matches: 13. Germline CDR1 reads MNHNS; CDR2 reads SASEGT. This CDR3 contains 17 residues. CDR3 bases: TGTGCCAGCAGTGAGGGGACAGGGCGGTGGATAAGGGAAAAACTGTTTTTT. Amino acids: CASSEGTGRWIREKLFF.

The rearrangement uses TRBV27 and TRBJ2-2; 9 bases are a match to TRBD1. The CDR3 extends over 15 amino acids. The ends lost 8 bases at V and 3 bases at J; junction bases unmatched: 7. Germline V gene lookup returns CDR1 MNHEY and CDR2 SMNVEV (reference sequence). The CDR3: CASGYRGQDTGELFF. In DNA, the CDR3 is TGTGCCAGCGGCTACAGGGGGCAGGACACCGGGGAGCTGTTTTTT.

The rearrangement links TRBV19 to TRBJ1-5; 7 positions match TRBD1. Germline lookup yields CDR1 LNHDA and CDR2 SQIVND (reference sequence). The CDR3 is 15 amino acids. V shed 5 bases and J 7 bases; nucleotides not matched to a gene: 11. The DNA for the CDR3 is TGTGCCAGTAGTTTTCGCACAGGGGATCGCCAGCCCCAGCATTTT. Amino acids: CASSFRTGDRQPQHF.

This clone is a singleton in its sample. J is TRBJ2-5 and V is TRBV19; TRBD1 agrees at 10 bases. The CDR3 is 15 residues long. Germline CDR1 reads LNHDA; CDR2 reads SQIVND (reference sequence). Germline trimming cut 5 bases from V and 7 bases from J; bases unmatched to any gene: 10. CDR3 amino acids: CASSSPGTGERTQYF. The CDR3 DNA is TGTGCCAGTAGTTCGCCCGGGACAGGGGAGAGGACCCAGTACTTC. Together with reference TRBV19 and TRBJ2-5, the CDR3 gives the full variable domain: DGGITQSPKYLFRKEGQNVTLSCEQNLNHDAMYWYRQDPGQGLRLIYYSQIVNDFQKGDIAEGYSVSREKKESFPLTVTSAQKNPTAFYLCASSSPGTGERTQYFGPGTRLLVL.

On this clone itself: Other DNA sequences in this sample translate to the same CDR3. The rearrangement uses TRBV5-1 and TRBJ1-1; D is ambiguous. Trimming left V 0 bases short and J 0 bases short, with 3 bases between. The CDR3 runs to 13 residues. Germline CDR1 SGHRS, CDR2 YFSETQ. The CDR3 loop reads CASSLAVNTEAFF. The CDR3 bases are TGCGCCAGCAGCTTGGCAGTGAACACTGAAGCTTTCTTT.

In this sample, this clone turned up once. This chain uses TRBV23-1 with TRBJ2-2; D possibly corresponds to TRBD2 (6 bases). TRBV23-1 is an ORF, and what it does is uncertain. The CDR3 is made up of 16 amino acids. Trimming took off 7 bases at V and 2 bases at J, with 17 bases between the two ends. The CDR3, as DNA: TGCGCCAGCACCCCGCGACTAGGTCTTAACACCGGGGAGCTGTTTTTT. This encodes CASTPRLGLNTGELFF.